Listed here is a single T cell receptor beta chain. Its matching antigen is unknown. The data originate from a study of cytomegalovirus exposure and HLA in healthy donors. In the study overall: Most donors, just over 80% of some 400 genotyped, fell in the Caucasian-associated ancestry cluster. Whole-study findings and limits: Researchers reported in a later analysis that a missense DCLRE1C variant was tied to TCR beta V- and J-gene trimming. Upon later analysis, HLA-associated TCR beta chains proved more clonally expanded than other, equally common chains.

The V gene end was trimmed by 6 bases and the J gene end by 14 bases; junction bases not matched to a gene: 18. Germline CDR1 reads SNHLY; CDR2 reads FYNNEI. This CDR3 comprises 15 residues. The PCR employed 60 Vbeta primers together with 13 Jbeta primers. Using immunoSEQ multiplex PCR, the repertoire was profiled, and TCRdb retains in-frame clones only, with some absent. The sample shows over 100,000 clones, 73% of them seen only once. Sequencing was carried out using PBMCs. The chain joins TRBV2 to TRBJ2-1; the match to TRBD2 covers 8 bases. The sequence came from a woman under 40 in good health and CMV-seronegative. CDR3 sequence (DNA): TGTGCCAGCAGGAGGGGACGGGCGGGAGGTGTAGGGGAGTTCTTC. Protein product: CASRRGRAGGVGEFF.